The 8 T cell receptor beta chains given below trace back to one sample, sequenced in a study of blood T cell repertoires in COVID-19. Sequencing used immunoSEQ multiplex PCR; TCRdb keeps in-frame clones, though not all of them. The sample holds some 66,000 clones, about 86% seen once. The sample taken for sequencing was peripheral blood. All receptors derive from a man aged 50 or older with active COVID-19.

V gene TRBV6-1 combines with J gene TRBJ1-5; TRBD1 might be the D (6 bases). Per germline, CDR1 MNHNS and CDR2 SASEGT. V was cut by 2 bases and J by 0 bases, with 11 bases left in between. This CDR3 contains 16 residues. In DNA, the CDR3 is TGTGCCAGCAGTGAACTTTTGACAGGTAGCAATCAGCCCCAGCATTTT. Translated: CASSELLTGSNQPQHF.

In DNA form, the CDR3 reads TGTGCCAGCAGCTTAGTGGCACTAGCGGGGGGGCTCGTCATACACGAGCAGTACTTC. Amino acids: CASSLVALAGGLVIHEQYF. The chain employs TRBV7-2 and TRBJ2-7; the match to TRBD2 covers 13 bases. V lost 1 base to trimming and J lost 5 bases; unmatched junction nucleotides: 14. There are 19 residues in the CDR3. Germline-derived CDR1 and CDR2 are SGHTA and FQGNSA.

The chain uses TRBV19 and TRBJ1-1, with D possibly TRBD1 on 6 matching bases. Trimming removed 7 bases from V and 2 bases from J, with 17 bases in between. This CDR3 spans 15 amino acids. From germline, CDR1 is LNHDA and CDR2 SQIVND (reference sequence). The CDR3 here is CASTLGGATNTEAFF. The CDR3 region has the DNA TGTGCCAGTACTCTAGGGGGGGCGACTAACACTGAAGCTTTCTTT.

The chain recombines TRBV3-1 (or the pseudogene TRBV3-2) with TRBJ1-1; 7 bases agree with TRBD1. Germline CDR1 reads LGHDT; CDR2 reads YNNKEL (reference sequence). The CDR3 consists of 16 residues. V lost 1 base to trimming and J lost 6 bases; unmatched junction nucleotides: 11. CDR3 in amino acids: CASSQAFRGARAEAFF. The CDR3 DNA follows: TGTGCCAGCAGCCAAGCCTTCAGGGGGGCGCGGGCTGAAGCTTTCTTT.

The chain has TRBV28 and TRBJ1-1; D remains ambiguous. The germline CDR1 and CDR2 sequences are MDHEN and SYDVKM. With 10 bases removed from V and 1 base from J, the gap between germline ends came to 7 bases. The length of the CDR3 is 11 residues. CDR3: CATRWNTEAFF. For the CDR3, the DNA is TGTGCCACCCGGTGGAACACTGAAGCTTTCTTT.

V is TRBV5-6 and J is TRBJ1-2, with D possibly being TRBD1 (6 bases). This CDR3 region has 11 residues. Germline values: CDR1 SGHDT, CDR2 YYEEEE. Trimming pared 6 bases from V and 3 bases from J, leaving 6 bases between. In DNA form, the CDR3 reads TGTGCCAGCACAGGGGACTATGGCTACACCTTC. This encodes CASTGDYGYTF.

The CDR3 loop is CASKEGWTEAFF. CDR3 sequence (DNA): TGTGCCAGCAAGGAGGGATGGACTGAAGCTTTCTTT. This chain connects TRBV6-5 to TRBJ1-1; D not resolved. Germline V gene data show CDR1 as MNHEY and CDR2 as SVGAGI. Between the trimmed V and J ends, which lost 7 bases and 5 bases, there was a span of 11 bases. The CDR3 runs 12 residues.

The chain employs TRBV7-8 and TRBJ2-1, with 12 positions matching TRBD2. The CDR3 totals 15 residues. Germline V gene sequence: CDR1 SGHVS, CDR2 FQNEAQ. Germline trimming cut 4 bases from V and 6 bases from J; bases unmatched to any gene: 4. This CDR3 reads CASSSGTSGRNEQFF. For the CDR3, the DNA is TGTGCCAGCAGCTCCGGGACTAGCGGGCGCAATGAGCAGTTCTTC.